The rows below give T cell receptor beta chains drawn from one sample of a study of OX40 agonist ivuxolimab in advanced cancers. Libraries were prepared by immunoSEQ multiplex PCR; TCRdb keeps only in-frame clonotypes and omits some of them. Counted here are about 64,000 clones, approximately 88% occurring once; the ten biggest clones make up approximately 2%. Source: CD4+ or CD8+ T cells sorted from blood, taken in a trial of the OX40 agonist ivuxolimab. The receptors shown here come from an adult with an advanced solid tumor such as melanoma, head and neck, liver or kidney cancer. Each CDR3 is given without its conserved first and last residue. Clone size is not always given. Where it is, it says once, few, many or a class for expanded clones.

v_gene: TRBV13; len: 12; j_gene: TRBJ2-3; abundance: -; CDR3aa: ASSTLGRASTQY
v_gene: TRBV7-9; len: 16; j_gene: TRBJ1-2; abundance: -; CDR3aa: ASSPLGDISTSNYGYT
v_gene: TRBV30; len: 11; j_gene: TRBJ1-4; abundance: -; CDR3aa: AWSRDRNEKLF
v_gene: TRBV29-1; len: 11; j_gene: TRBJ1-4; abundance: -; CDR3aa: SVGAATNEKLF
v_gene: TRBV7-9; len: 10; j_gene: TRBJ2-3; abundance: -; CDR3aa: ASSLELDTQY
v_gene: TRBV9; len: 13; j_gene: TRBJ2-2; abundance: few; CDR3aa: ASKGSIYETGELF
v_gene: TRBV6-5; len: 11; j_gene: TRBJ2-7; abundance: -; CDR3aa: ASSPTGTLEQY
v_gene: TRBV5-8; len: 14; j_gene: TRBJ2-1; abundance: -; CDR3aa: ASSLFRGQVGNEQF
v_gene: TRBV18; len: 17; j_gene: TRBJ2-5; abundance: few; CDR3aa: ASSPQWAGPKPDQETQY
v_gene: TRBV30; len: 14; j_gene: TRBJ1-3; abundance: once; CDR3aa: AWSVRQILSGNTIY
v_gene: TRBV29-1; len: 9; j_gene: TRBJ2-7; abundance: -; CDR3aa: SAGTAYEQY
v_gene: TRBV4-3; len: 12; j_gene: TRBJ2-7; abundance: few; CDR3aa: ASSPPTGSYEQY
v_gene: TRBV19; len: 12; j_gene: TRBJ1-2; abundance: medium-sized; CDR3aa: ASSIIGSMYGYT
v_gene: TRBV4-3; len: 15; j_gene: TRBJ2-4; abundance: -; CDR3aa: ASSQDLTSGVRNIQY
v_gene: TRBV4-3; len: 13; j_gene: TRBJ2-5; abundance: -; CDR3aa: ASSQGVGAQETQY
v_gene: TRBV6-5; len: 12; j_gene: TRBJ1-1; abundance: -; CDR3aa: ASSYSGRGTEAF
v_gene: TRBV7-2; len: 14; j_gene: TRBJ1-5; abundance: -; CDR3aa: ASSLGTLRGNQPQH
v_gene: TRBV5-5; len: 12; j_gene: TRBJ2-7; abundance: few; CDR3aa: ASTWTVHSYEQY
v_gene: TRBV5-1; len: 11; j_gene: TRBJ2-1; abundance: -; CDR3aa: ASSFLVDNEQF
v_gene: TRBV6-5; len: 14; j_gene: TRBJ1-4; abundance: -; CDR3aa: ASSYGAATGTEKLF
v_gene: TRBV19; len: 11; j_gene: TRBJ1-4; abundance: -; CDR3aa: ATTRTENEKLF
v_gene: TRBV27; len: 16; j_gene: TRBJ2-7; abundance: once; CDR3aa: ASSLSPLRQGVGYEQY
v_gene: TRBV6-6; len: 13; j_gene: TRBJ2-7; abundance: -; CDR3aa: ASSYSWTDLYEQY
v_gene: TRBV6-1; len: 12; j_gene: TRBJ2-5; abundance: -; CDR3aa: ASSEGVMDGTQY
v_gene: TRBV30; len: 12; j_gene: TRBJ2-7; abundance: -; CDR3aa: AWSVRGQSYEQY
v_gene: TRBV5-5; len: 13; j_gene: TRBJ1-1; abundance: -; CDR3aa: ASSLLTQPNTEAF
v_gene: TRBV5-1; len: 11; j_gene: TRBJ2-7; abundance: -; CDR3aa: ASSSGPPYEQY
v_gene: TRBV12-5; len: 13; j_gene: TRBJ2-7; abundance: -; CDR3aa: ASGTSGSTSYEQY
v_gene: TRBV5-4; len: 14; j_gene: TRBJ1-3; abundance: -; CDR3aa: ASTDSVGTVKNTIY
v_gene: TRBV5-1; len: 13; j_gene: TRBJ2-5; abundance: -; CDR3aa: ASSLGPSVAGTQY
v_gene: TRBV11-2; len: 12; j_gene: TRBJ2-7; abundance: -; CDR3aa: ASSSSGRERKQY
v_gene: TRBV27; len: 14; j_gene: TRBJ2-6; abundance: -; CDR3aa: ASSLTTGTGANVLT
v_gene: TRBV19; len: 13; j_gene: TRBJ1-5; abundance: few; CDR3aa: ASSIATGINQPQH
v_gene: TRBV7-9; len: 12; j_gene: TRBJ1-5; abundance: -; CDR3aa: ASSQGAADQPQH
v_gene: TRBV21-1; len: 14; j_gene: TRBJ2-7; abundance: once; CDR3aa: ASSSRDNPGPYEQY